The 23 T cell receptor beta chains reported below all come from one sample, sequenced in a study of T cell clonality in common variable immunodeficiency. This table comes from immunoSEQ multiplex PCR, and its TCRdb copy is limited to in-frame clones, with some not included. The table lists 45,000 to 65,000 clones, with no singletons. Source material: peripheral blood mononuclear cells. These receptors were taken from a person between 18 and 75 years old in good health.

About this clone itself: The observed sequence ends 3 residues before the CDR3 terminus, with the missing tail filled in from the germline J gene. The V call is TRBV2, the J call TRBJ1-3; 10 bases align to TRBD1. CDR1 and CDR2 from the germline V gene are SNHLY and FYNNEI. Unmatched junction bases numbered 13, after V lost 2 bases and J lost 3 bases. CDR3 length: 19 amino acids. Partial CDR3 DNA: TGTGCCAGCAGTGAATTTTTTACGGGACAGGGGCTGGTTGGAAACACC. Protein sequence: CASSEFFTGQGLVGNT. The whole CDR3 is CASSEFFTGQGLVGNTIYF.

On this clone: Read coverage stops 3 residues before the CDR3 terminus; the germline J gene supplies the remainder. J is TRBJ2-3 and V is TRBV20-1; 10 bases agree with TRBD1. J lost 3 bases, V lost 2 bases, and 2 bases had no gene match. The CDR3 is made up of 14 amino acids. Per the germline V gene, CDR1 is DFQATT and CDR2 is SNEGSKA (reference sequence). This CDR3 is CSARPGQGTDTQYF. CDR3 bases read: TGCAGTGCTAGACCGGGACAGGGGACAGATACG.

This clone was counted at least ten times. Read data end 3 residues before the CDR3 end; the end is taken from the germline J gene. The V and J genes are TRBV30 and TRBJ2-3; 11 bases match TRBD2. CDR1 is GTSNPN, CDR2 SVGIG, per germline (reference sequence). The CDR3 totals 14 residues. The part of the CDR3 DNA that was read is TGTGCCTGGAGTTTTAGCGGGGGGGCCGTGTCG. It yields the protein CAWSFSGGAVS. The whole CDR3 reads CAWSFSGGAVSQYF.

In its sample, this clone was seen many times. With the read ending 3 residues before the CDR3 end, the germline J gene is used to fill in that end. This chain joins TRBV6-2 or TRBV6-3 and TRBJ2-2; D tentatively fits TRBD1 or TRBD2 (7 bases each). Trimming took off 6 bases at V and 3 bases at J, with 14 bases between the two ends. This CDR3 is built from 15 residues. CDR1 is MNHEY and CDR2 is SVGEGT in the germline V gene. Incomplete CDR3 DNA: TGTGCCAGCAGGAGACAGGGAGGGGACACCGGGGAG. Amino acids: CASRRQGGDTGE. The entire CDR3 protein is CASRRQGGDTGELFF.

This clone was detected many times. Read coverage stops 3 residues before the CDR3 terminus; the germline J gene supplies the remainder. The chain employs TRBV6-2 or TRBV6-3 and TRBJ1-5; D is unclear. The CDR3 length is 13 residues. The V end lost 5 bases, the J end lost 6 bases, and 11 bases lay between the germline ends. Germline V gene lookup returns CDR1 MNHEY and CDR2 SVGEGT. The CDR3 loop is CASSPTVIQPQHF. The sequenced CDR3 bases are TGTGCCAGCAGTCCCACAGTCATTCAGCCC.

This clone appeared many times. The read gets to within 3 residues of the CDR3 end, and the germline J gene fills in the rest. The chain employs TRBV10-3 and TRBJ1-1; tentative D call: TRBD1 (6 bases). Germline V gene data show CDR1 as ENHRY and CDR2 as SYGVKD. V lost 7 bases to trimming and J lost 4 bases, with 13 bases between them. This CDR3 region has 13 residues. CDR3 loop: CAITQTGSTEAFF. The DNA read from the CDR3 is TGTGCCATCACGCAGACAGGAAGCACTGAA.

This clone came up many times. The missing CDR3 end, 3 residues past where the read stops, is filled in from the germline J gene. The rearrangement uses TRBV5-4 and TRBJ2-3; 9 bases fit TRBD1. The trim removed 0 bases at V and 5 bases at J, leaving 7 bases unmatched. The CDR3 spans 16 residues. The germline CDR1 and CDR2 sequences are SGHNT and YYREEE (reference sequence). CDR3 in amino acids: CASSLVGGQGLDTQYF. The DNA read from the CDR3 is TGTGCCAGCAGCTTGGTGGGGGGACAGGGCTTAGATACG.

This clone has a count of ten or more. The read stops 3 residues short of the end of the CDR3; the missing end is completed from the germline J gene. This chain links TRBV5-1 with TRBJ2-1; no clear D. The V end was cut by 2 bases, the J end by 2 bases, with 11 bases between. This CDR3 is built from 15 residues. Germline CDR1 SGHRS, CDR2 YFSETQ. This CDR3 is CASSFALAAYNEQFF. CDR3 DNA (partial): TGCGCCAGCAGCTTTGCGCTTGCTGCCTACAATGAG.

There are many counts of this clone. The read ends 3 residues early relative to the CDR3; the germline J gene fills the gap. V is TRBV20-1 and J is TRBJ2-3, with 10 bases fitting TRBD2. CDR3 length: 15 amino acids. Germline CDR1 DFQATT, CDR2 SNEGSKA (reference sequence). J lost 7 bases, V lost 1 base, and 8 bases had no gene match. CDR3 protein: CSARGAGGPVNTQYF. Incomplete CDR3 DNA: TGCAGTGCTAGAGGAGCGGGGGGGCCGGTGAATACG.

This clone was detected ten times or more. The CDR3 goes on 3 residues after the read ends, and that part is filled in from the germline J gene. V and J are TRBV7-6 and TRBJ2-2, with 7 bases fitting TRBD1. CDR1 and CDR2 from the germline V gene are SGHVS and FNYEAQ. J lost 4 bases, V lost 7 bases, and 6 bases had no gene match. The CDR3 runs 14 residues. The CDR3 spells CASNKGAVTGELFF. The sequenced part of the CDR3 DNA is TGTGCCAGCAATAAGGGGGCGGTCACCGGGGAG.

For this clone: The read finishes 3 residues shy of the CDR3 end, and the germline J gene is used to complete it. J is TRBJ2-7 and V is TRBV5-1, with D perhaps matching TRBD2 (6 bases). CDR1 is SGHRS, CDR2 YFSETQ, per germline. There are 14 residues in the CDR3. V dropped 1 base and J dropped 1 base, with 9 bases sitting between them. The CDR3 DNA, read in part, is TGCGCCAGCAGCTTGTATAGCGGATCCTACGAG. This gives the protein CASSLYSGSYE. The full CDR3 protein reads CASSLYSGSYEQYF. The full variable domain, with the rest looked up from reference TRBV5-1 and TRBJ2-7, is KAGVTQTPRYLIKTRGQQVTLSCSPISGHRSVSWYQQTPGQGLQFLFEYFSETQRNKGNFPGRFSGRQFSNSRSEMNVSTLELGDSALYLCASSLYSGSYEQYFGPGTRLTVT.

This clone was found many times. The read ends 3 residues early relative to the CDR3; the germline J gene fills the gap. The chain has TRBV7-3 and TRBJ1-6; TRBD1 matches 11 bases. With V trimmed by 4 bases and J by 10 bases, 0 bases remained unmatched. Germline lookup yields CDR1 SGHTA and CDR2 FQGTGA. There are 13 residues in the CDR3. CDR3: CASSWTGGSPLHF. Incomplete CDR3 DNA: TGTGCCAGCAGCTGGACAGGGGGCTCACCC.

This clone was detected many times. The read ends 3 residues early relative to the CDR3; the germline J gene fills the gap. This chain links TRBV6-1 with TRBJ1-2; D perhaps matches TRBD1 (6 bases). Per germline, CDR1 MNHNS and CDR2 SASEGT. Trimming removed 4 bases from V and 4 bases from J, with 13 bases in between. There are 14 residues in the CDR3. The part of the CDR3 DNA that was read is TGTGCCAGCAGTGGCTACAGGGATCGCTATGGC. Protein sequence: CASSGYRDRYG. The complete CDR3 sequence is CASSGYRDRYGYTF.

This clone was recorded a few times. The observed sequence ends 3 residues before the CDR3 terminus, with the missing tail filled in from the germline J gene. The gene calls are TRBV7-6 and TRBJ2-7; D perhaps matches TRBD1 (7 bases). CDR1 SGHVS and CDR2 FNYEAQ come from the germline V gene. The CDR3 contains 14 residues. V lost 5 bases, J lost 6 bases, and 17 bases lay in between. The CDR3 DNA, read in part, is TGTGCCAGCAGCGCGGGACAGATGGTGGGCGAG. It encodes CASSAGQMVGE. From start to end, the CDR3 is CASSAGQMVGEQYF.

This clone occurred many times. The CDR3 end lies 3 residues beyond the end of the read and is filled in from the germline J gene. The rearrangement links TRBV7-3 to TRBJ2-1; TRBD2 agrees at 11 bases. The CDR3 covers 16 residues. The ends lost 4 bases at V and 2 bases at J; junction bases unmatched: 4. Germline loops: CDR1 SGHTA, CDR2 FQGTGA. CDR3 protein: CASSYTGLAAYNEQFF. CDR3 DNA, as far as it was read: TGTGCCAGCAGCTATACGGGACTAGCGGCCTACAATGAG.

Comments on this clone: The read falls 3 residues short of the CDR3 end, and the missing part is taken from the germline J gene. The chain carries TRBV30 and TRBJ1-5; a weak D match, TRBD1 (5 bases). CDR3 length equals 13 residues. V was clipped by 0 bases and J by 4 bases, with 7 bases between them. Germline CDR1 reads GTSNPN; CDR2 reads SVGIG (reference sequence). The CDR3: CAWSVKGNQPQHF. The DNA read from the CDR3 is TGTGCCTGGAGTGTGAAGGGGAATCAGCCC.

This clone was observed at least ten times. Read data end 3 residues before the CDR3 end; the end is taken from the germline J gene. V is TRBV5-5 and J is TRBJ2-2, with 7 bases matching TRBD1. V dropped 1 base and J dropped 7; count of bases not matched to a gene: 4. Germline V gives CDR1 SGHKS, CDR2 YYEKEE (reference sequence). The CDR3 is made up of 14 amino acids. CDR3 DNA (partial): TGTGCCAGCAGCTTGACAGGGGATGTCGGGGAG. This gives the protein CASSLTGDVGE. The full-length CDR3 reads as CASSLTGDVGELFF. Using reference TRBV5-5 and TRBJ2-2 for the parts outside the CDR3, the full variable domain is DAGVTQSPTHLIKTRGQQVTLRCSPISGHKSVSWYQQVLGQGPQFIFQYYEKEERGRGNFPDRFSARQFPNYSSELNVNALLLGDSALYLCASSLTGDVGELFFGEGSRLTVL.

Ten or more counts support this clone. One end of the junction does not line up with germline, which may come from a read error. The read comes to an end 3 residues before the CDR3 does, leaving the germline J gene to fill in the end. The chain is built from TRBV18 and TRBJ2-1, with D perhaps TRBD1 (7 bases). Germline CDR1 and CDR2: KGHSH and LQKENI. CDR3 length equals 15 residues. Partial CDR3 DNA: TGTGCCAGCTCGCCACTAGCAAGAGGGGGCGATGAG. It is translated as CASSPLARGGDE. The whole CDR3 protein reads CASSPLARGGDEQFF.

This clone was counted a few times. The CDR3 end falls 3 residues outside the read, so it is completed with the germline J gene. The rearrangement uses TRBV5-1 and TRBJ1-5, with TRBD1 identical over 7 bases. This CDR3 comprises 16 residues. The germline V gene encodes CDR1 SGHRS and CDR2 YFSETQ. V lost 3 bases to trimming and J lost 8 bases; unmatched junction nucleotides: 14. CDR3 bases read: TGCGCCAGCAGCTCTGTACAGGGGTCGGGAGGAGAGCCC. It specifies CASSSVQGSGGEP. The entire CDR3 protein reads CASSSVQGSGGEPQHF.

At least ten counts were recorded for this clone. The part of the CDR3 DNA that was read is TGTGCCAGCAGTGTAACAGTGGACACTGAA. This translates into CASSVTVDTE. The full CDR3 protein reads CASSVTVDTEAFF. This chain uses TRBV7-9 with TRBJ1-1; D is undetermined. The DNA ends 3 residues before the CDR3 does, and the rest of the CDR3 is filled in from the germline J gene. Trimming stripped 6 bases from V and 3 bases from J, with 11 bases between. Germline V gene sequence: CDR1 SEHNR, CDR2 FQNEAQ (reference sequence). The CDR3 sequence is 13 residues long.

This clone came up a few times. The CDR3 goes on 3 residues after the read ends, and that part is filled in from the germline J gene. V usage is TRBV30 and J usage is TRBJ2-4; 7 nucleotides match TRBD1. CDR3 size: 14 residues. CDR1 and CDR2 from the germline V gene are GTSNPN and SVGIG (reference sequence). The CDR3 sequence: CAWSLPTGKNGQYF. Incomplete CDR3 DNA: TGTGCCTGGAGTCTCCCGACAGGGAAGAACGGT.

This clone was seen a handful of times. One junction end does not reproduce the germline sequence, and a read error may be involved. The read gets to within 3 residues of the CDR3 end, and the germline J gene fills in the rest. Other DNA sequences in the sample encode the same CDR3. The chain joins TRBV6-2 or TRBV6-3 to TRBJ2-5; 8 bases fit TRBD1. The CDR3 runs to 14 residues. Germline lookup yields CDR1 MNHEY and CDR2 SVGEGT. Incomplete CDR3 DNA: TGCGCCAGCAGTGACAGGGGCTATCGGGAGACC. Amino acid sequence: CASSDRGYRET. The CDR3, in full, reads CASSDRGYRETQYF.

Of note for this clone: Sequencing ends 3 residues short of the CDR3 end; the germline J gene provides the rest. V is TRBV11-2 and J is TRBJ2-1; no definite D call. Trimming stripped 5 bases from V and 0 bases from J, with 11 bases between. Germline assignment: CDR1 SGHAT and CDR2 FQNNGV. This CDR3 has 15 amino acids. Incomplete CDR3 DNA: TGTGCCAGCAGCCAAAAGCCGAGCTCCTACAATGAG. This codes for CASSQKPSSYNE. The whole CDR3 sequence is CASSQKPSSYNEQFF.